This record concerns one TCR beta chain sequence. Its antigen remains unknown. Germline is not matched at one junction end, which may reflect a read error. CDR3 length equals 15 residues. Germline V gene lookup returns CDR1 SQVTM and CDR2 ANQGSEA. Three rounds of nested PCR, following a modified ARM-PCR protocol, produced the TCRbeta library. TCRdb processed the multiplex PCR reads anew with MiXCR; each CDR3 protein has one entry. The sample lists about 100,000 distinct CDR3 sequences, 60% to 80% occurring once. These data come from a study of tumor and adjacent non-tumor tissue in lung cancer. The study's findings and limits: Normal lung showed higher cumulative top 100 clone frequency than tumor.

No cell sorting was done before RNA was extracted from the tissue. More than 3 cm separated this lung sample from the edge of the tumor. This sequence joins TRBV29-1 and TRBJ2-1; a weak D match, TRBD2 (6 bases). Sequenced sample: distant non-tumor lung tissue. The source of this sequence is a man aged 25-40 years with non-small cell lung cancer. The CDR3 loop is CSVPHGTGDYNEQFF. The CDR3 region has the DNA TGTAGCGTTCCCCACGGGACTGGGGACTACAATGAGCAGTTCTTC.